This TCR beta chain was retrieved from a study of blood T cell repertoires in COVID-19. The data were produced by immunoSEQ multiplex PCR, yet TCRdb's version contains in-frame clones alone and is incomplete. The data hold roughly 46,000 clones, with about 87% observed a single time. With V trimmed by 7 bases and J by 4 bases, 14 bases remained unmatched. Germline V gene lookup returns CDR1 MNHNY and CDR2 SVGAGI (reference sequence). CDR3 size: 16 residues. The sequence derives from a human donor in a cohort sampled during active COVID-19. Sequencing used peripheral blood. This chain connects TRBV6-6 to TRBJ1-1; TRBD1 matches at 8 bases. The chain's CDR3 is CASTYGQGGLGTEAFF. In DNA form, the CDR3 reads TGTGCCAGCACTTATGGACAGGGCGGGTTGGGCACTGAAGCTTTCTTT.